The sequence of this T cell receptor beta chain was determined in a study of sequential checkpoint blockade in melanoma. The CDR3 spans 14 residues. The trim removed 4 bases at V and 4 bases at J, leaving 3 bases unmatched. Looked up from germline, CDR1 is SGHTA and CDR2 is FQGNSA. The treatment here: randomized to nivolumab then ipilimumab (arm A) or the reverse (arm B). Patients had received no earlier DNA-damaging chemotherapy. From thawed PBMCs, live CD3+CD8+ cells negative for CD19 and CD56 were sorted. Sequenced by immunoSEQ multiplex PCR; TCRdb stores in-frame clones only, minus some. The sample lists tens of thousands of clones, approximately 82% occurring once.

The sequencing used CD8+ T cells sorted from blood (inferred from file names), collected from a patient given nivolumab and ipilimumab in sequence. The chain has TRBV7-2 and TRBJ1-1; the match to TRBD1 covers 10 bases. The source of this sequence is a human donor with melanoma. In DNA form, the CDR3 reads TGTGCCAGCAGCTCCAGGGACAGGGGCACTGAAGCTTTCTTT. Its protein product is CASSSRDRGTEAFF.